Below, 10 T cell receptor beta chains from the same sample are listed, as sequenced in a study of blood T cell repertoires in COVID-19. Assay used: immunoSEQ multiplex PCR; TCRdb lists only in-frame clones, some missing. In the table there are approximately 190,000 clones, 65% to 90% of which are singletons. Sample: peripheral blood. The receptor set was obtained from a man older than 75 with acute or convalescent COVID-19.

The V gene is TRBV5-5, the J gene TRBJ2-5, with TRBD1 matching 9 bases. Germline lookup yields CDR1 SGHKS and CDR2 YYEKEE (reference sequence). The CDR3 is made up of 15 amino acids. The V and J ends lost 0 bases and 5 bases, in that order; junction bases with no gene match: 5. This CDR3 reads CASSLGQGVSETQYF. In nucleotides, the CDR3 is TGTGCCAGCAGCTTGGGACAGGGGGTGTCTGAGACCCAGTACTTC.

The V call is TRBV6-5, the J call TRBJ2-3; 7 nucleotides align to TRBD1. J was trimmed by 6 bases and V by 6 bases; bases with no gene match: 9. Germline-derived CDR1 and CDR2 are MNHEY and SVGAGI. This CDR3 has 14 residues. CDR3 amino acids: CASRDSGGTDTQYF. In DNA form, the CDR3 reads TGTGCCAGCAGGGACTCAGGGGGAACGGATACGCAGTATTTT.

This clone came up once. The V call is TRBV29-1, the J call TRBJ1-2; D call uncertain. The CDR3 is 12 amino acids. Germline CDR1 reads SQVTM; CDR2 reads ANQGSEA. V was clipped by 6 bases and J by 4 bases, with 12 bases between them. The CDR3 nucleotides are TGCAGCGTAGTACAAGCGGGCTATGGCTACACCTTC. This translates into CSVVQAGYGYTF.

This chain uses TRBV7-2 with TRBJ2-1; 12 bases align to TRBD2. The junction had 11 bases not matched to a gene; V was cut back by 5 bases and J by 9 bases. This CDR3 comprises 16 residues. CDR1 is SGHTA, CDR2 FQGNSA, per germline. CDR3 loop: CASSRLAGGPMAEQFF. The CDR3, as DNA: TGTGCCAGCAGCCGCCTAGCGGGAGGGCCTATGGCTGAGCAGTTCTTC.

The chain joins TRBV9 to TRBJ2-5; 7 bases agree with TRBD1. The CDR3 covers 15 residues. V gave up 0 bases and J gave up 3 bases; unmatched junction bases: 5. Germline CDR1 and CDR2: SGDLS and YYNGEE. The CDR3 nucleotides read TGTGCCAGCAGCGTAGGAGTAGGACAGGAAGAGACCCAGTACTTC. Its translation is CASSVGVGQEETQYF.

Here the CDR3 reads CASRKQGTPLHF. For the CDR3, the DNA is TGTGCCAGCAGGAAACAGGGGACACCCCTCCACTTT. The chain couples TRBV3-1 (or the pseudogene TRBV3-2) to TRBJ1-6, with 7 bases lining up with TRBD1. The J segment lost 11 bases and the V segment lost 6 bases, leaving 4 bases of the junction unmatched. The CDR3 has 12 residues. From germline, CDR1 is LGHDT and CDR2 YNNKEL (reference sequence).

The chain is built from TRBV7-9 and TRBJ1-4; D ambiguous. V was cut by 6 bases and J by 2 bases, with 7 bases left in between. Looked up from germline, CDR1 is SEHNR and CDR2 is FQNEAQ (reference sequence). The CDR3 sequence is 13 residues long. This CDR3 is CASRQATNEKLFF. CDR3 DNA: TGTGCCAGCAGACAAGCGACTAATGAAAAACTGTTTTTT.

The rearrangement joins TRBV3-1 (or the pseudogene TRBV3-2) to TRBJ2-7; TRBD2 might be the D (5 bases). Trimming removed 3 bases from V and 7 bases from J, with 7 bases in between. The germline V gene encodes CDR1 LGHDT and CDR2 YNNKEL (reference sequence). The CDR3 is made up of 11 amino acids. In DNA form, the CDR3 reads TGTGCCAGCAGCCACCCGGGGGAGCAGTACGTC. Translation gives CASSHPGEQYV.

This clone was seen only once. This chain uses TRBV28 with TRBJ1-1; the match to TRBD1 covers 9 bases. The CDR3 is made up of 15 amino acids. The V and J ends lost 5 bases and 7 bases, in that order; junction bases with no gene match: 11. Germline CDR1 MDHEN, CDR2 SYDVKM. The chain's CDR3 is CASSSSGTGSGEAFF. CDR3 sequence (DNA): TGTGCCAGCAGTAGCTCCGGGACAGGGTCCGGTGAAGCTTTCTTT.

The chain recombines TRBV7-2 with TRBJ2-2; 9 bases are a match to TRBD2. The CDR3 runs 16 residues. Germline lookup yields CDR1 SGHTA and CDR2 FQGNSA. The trim removed 1 base at V and 7 bases at J, leaving 7 bases unmatched. CDR3 nucleotide sequence: TGTGCCAGCAGCTTAGAGGCTAGCGGGACGGGCGGGGAGCTGTTTTTT. Translation gives CASSLEASGTGGELFF.